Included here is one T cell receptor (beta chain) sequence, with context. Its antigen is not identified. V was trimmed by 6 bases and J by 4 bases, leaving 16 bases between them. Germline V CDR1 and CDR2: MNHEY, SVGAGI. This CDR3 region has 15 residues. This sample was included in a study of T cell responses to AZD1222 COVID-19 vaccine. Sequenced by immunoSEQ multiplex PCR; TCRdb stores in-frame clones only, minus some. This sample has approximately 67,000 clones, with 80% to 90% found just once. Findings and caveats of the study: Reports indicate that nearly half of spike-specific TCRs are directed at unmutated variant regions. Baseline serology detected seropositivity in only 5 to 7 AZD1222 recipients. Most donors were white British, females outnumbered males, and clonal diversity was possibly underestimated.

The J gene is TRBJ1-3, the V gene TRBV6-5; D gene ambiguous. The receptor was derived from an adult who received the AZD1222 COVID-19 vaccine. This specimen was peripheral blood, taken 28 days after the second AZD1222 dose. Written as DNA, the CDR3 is TGTGCCAGCAGCCCCCGGAGGGAGGAAGGAAACACCATATATTTT. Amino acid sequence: CASSPRREEGNTIYF.